These 17 T cell receptor beta chains came from one sample sequenced in a study of T cells in Graves' hyperthyroidism and ophthalmopathy. There were TCR beta CDR3 regions amplified from RNA transcripts. TCR CDR3 underwent first-round RT-PCR with the HTBI primer set. TCRdb ran MiXCR on the multiplex PCR reads and lists one entry per CDR3 protein. The table has under 800,000 distinct CDR3 sequences, approximately 14% seen once. The sequenced material came from blood. These receptors all stem from a woman between 18 and 30 years old with Graves' hyperthyroidism.

The chain carries TRBV3-1 and TRBJ2-1; the match to TRBD2 covers 7 bases. Germline V gene sequence: CDR1 LGHDT, CDR2 YNNKEL (reference sequence). V was clipped by 5 bases and J by 1 base; unmatched bases: 11. The CDR3 covers 17 residues. The CDR3 DNA sequence: TGTGCCAGCAGCGCAAGAGTACTAGCGCTTTCCTACAATGAGCAGTTCTTC. Protein: CASSARVLALSYNEQFF.

This clonotype has just a few counts. J is TRBJ1-2 and V is TRBV19, with a weak D call TRBD1 (5 bases). Germline CDR1 reads LNHDA; CDR2 reads SQIVND (reference sequence). This CDR3 contains 13 residues. The germline V and J ends were trimmed by 4 bases and 6 bases, with 12 bases remaining between them. The CDR3 loop is CASSTGLWNGYTF. CDR3 coding DNA: TGTGCCAGTAGTACAGGGTTGTGGAATGGCTACACCTTC.

V is TRBV9 and J is TRBJ2-3, with D unclear. Per germline, CDR1 SGDLS and CDR2 YYNGEE. Trimming removed 0 bases at V and 0 bases at J, with 11 bases between. The CDR3 is 16 amino acids. CDR3 in DNA: TGTGCCAGCAGCGTAGCTGGGTACTCTAGCACAGATACGCAGTATTTT. Translation gives CASSVAGYSSTDTQYF.

This clonotype has at least ten counts. The J gene is TRBJ2-7, the V gene TRBV11-3, with D maybe TRBD2 (6 bases). Trimming stripped 1 base from V and 2 bases from J, with 9 bases between. The CDR3 loop spans 14 amino acids. The germline CDR1 and CDR2 sequences are SGHNT and YENEEA. This CDR3 is CASSLGGETYEQYF. The CDR3 bases are TGTGCCAGCAGCTTAGGGGGGGAAACCTACGAGCAGTACTTC.

A note on this clonotype: Possible read error: a much larger clone is one base away. The final CDR3 position lacks the conserved phenylalanine or tryptophan, pointing to a likely read error. V and J are TRBV30 and TRBJ1-2; D unclear. In germline, CDR1 is GTSNPN, CDR2 SVGIG (reference sequence). The ends were cut back, 1 base at V and 4 bases at J, with 13 bases in the middle. The CDR3 runs to 14 residues. This chain's CDR3 is CAWSGVGGGYGYTL. The CDR3 DNA reads as TGTGCCTGGAGTGGCGTGGGAGGTGGCTATGGCTACACCTTA.

At least ten counts were recorded for this clonotype. The J gene is TRBJ2-1, the V gene TRBV3-1; unclear D gene. The germline V gene has CDR1 LGHDT and CDR2 YNNKEL (reference sequence). This CDR3 has 15 residues. V gave up 1 base and J gave up 8 bases, with 15 bases separating them. CDR3 nucleotides: TGTGCCAGCAGCCAAGTCTGGGCCGTCCGACATGAGCAGTTCTTC. Translation gives CASSQVWAVRHEQFF.

In regard to this clonotype: A junction boundary mismatches the germline segment, possibly from a read error. The genes are TRBV2 and TRBJ2-5, with 13 positions matching TRBD2. This CDR3 comprises 15 residues. The germline V gene has CDR1 SNHLY and CDR2 FYNNEI. Written as DNA, the CDR3 is TGTGCCAGCAAAAGGACTAGCGGGAGCCAAGAGGCCCAGTACTTC. Its protein is CASKRTSGSQEAQYF.

Ten or more counts support this clonotype. The V and J genes are TRBV13 and TRBJ1-4; 10 bases agree with TRBD1. CDR1 PRHDT and CDR2 FYEKMQ come from the germline V gene (reference sequence). J was trimmed by 10 bases and V by 4 bases; bases with no gene match: 6. The CDR3 length is 14 residues. The chain's CDR3 is CASSSRDRGGKLFF. The CDR3 nucleotides read TGTGCCAGCAGCTCCCGGGACAGGGGTGGAAAACTGTTTTTT.

The rearrangement links TRBV19 to TRBJ1-1; D ambiguous. This CDR3 comprises 13 residues. The V end was cut by 6 bases, the J end by 1 base, with 9 bases between. CDR1 is LNHDA and CDR2 is SQIVND in the germline V gene (reference sequence). The CDR3 bases are TGTGCCAGTAGCGAGATTCAGAACACTGAAGCTTTCTTT. Amino acid sequence: CASSEIQNTEAFF.

In its sample, this clonotype was seen a few times. The chain joins TRBV4-1 to TRBJ2-3; D is possibly TRBD2 (6 bases). The germline CDR1 and CDR2 sequences are MGHRA and YSYEKL. This CDR3 has 14 residues. The ends were cut back, 1 base at V and 6 bases at J, with 11 bases in the middle. Here the CDR3 DNA reads TGCGCCAGCAGCCAAGGGAGGGCCCGGGATACGCAGTATTTT. This translates into CASSQGRARDTQYF.

The rearrangement links TRBV6-2 or TRBV6-3 to TRBJ1-3; D might be TRBD1 (5 bases). This CDR3 has 17 residues. CDR1 and CDR2 (germline): MNHEY, SVGEGT. V lost 8 bases and J 0 bases, leaving 20 bases between the germline ends. The CDR3 region has the DNA TGTGCCAGCGGAGGGGCCAGGGCTTCCTACTCTGGAAACACCATATATTTT. Its protein is CASGGARASYSGNTIYF.

The V call is TRBV7-9, the J call TRBJ1-1; D is possibly TRBD1 (6 bases). The ends were cut back, 3 bases at V and 0 bases at J, with 14 bases in the middle. Germline V CDR1 and CDR2: SEHNR, FQNEAQ (reference sequence). The CDR3 is made up of 16 amino acids. CDR3 sequence: CASSLKTGYMNTEAFF. The CDR3 DNA sequence: TGTGCCAGCAGCTTGAAGACAGGTTACATGAACACTGAAGCTTTCTTT.

The sample holds a few counts of this clonotype. This chain connects TRBV7-2 to TRBJ2-3, with 9 bases matching TRBD2. The V gene's germline CDR1 is SGHTA and CDR2 FQGNSA. The CDR3 contains 16 residues. Unmatched junction bases numbered 8, after V lost 4 bases and J lost 3 bases. The DNA of the CDR3 is TGTGCCAGCAGCTCCCCCGGCGGGAGGGGGACAGATACGCAGTATTTT. It codes for CASSSPGGRGTDTQYF.

The chain recombines TRBV9 with TRBJ2-1, with D perhaps matching TRBD2 (6 bases). V was pared by 3 bases and J by 1 base, with 8 bases between. CDR3 length: 14 residues. In germline, CDR1 is SGDLS, CDR2 YYNGEE. As DNA, the CDR3 is TGTGCCAGCAGCGAGGGAGGTTCCTACAATGAGCAGTTCTTC. Its protein product is CASSEGGSYNEQFF.

This clonotype came up many times. The gene calls are TRBV7-2 and TRBJ2-5; D is undetermined. The CDR3 runs to 14 residues. Germline CDR1 is SGHTA and CDR2 is FQGNSA. V was clipped by 1 base and J by 4 bases, with 10 bases between them. Here the CDR3 DNA reads TGTGCCAGCAGCTTAGGGATTGCGCGAGAGACCCAGTACTTC. This gives the protein CASSLGIARETQYF.

As concerns this clonotype: At one end, the junction sequence differs from germline, possibly due to a read error. V is TRBV12-3 or TRBV12-4 and J is TRBJ2-1; 8 bases map to TRBD1. The CDR3 runs 18 residues. The CDR3 nucleotides read TGTACCAGCAGATCTCAAATACACAGGGGGAAGTCGTACAATGAGCAGTTCTTC. Translation: CTSRSQIHRGKSYNEQFF.

The sample holds many counts of this clonotype. This rearrangement joins TRBV29-1 to TRBJ2-3, with TRBD1 matching 8 bases. There are 13 residues in the CDR3. The ends lost 7 bases at V and 2 bases at J; junction bases unmatched: 5. CDR1 and CDR2 (germline): SQVTM, ANQGSEA. The CDR3 DNA is TGCAGCGGCCGGACAGGGATCACAGATACGCAGTATTTT. Encoded protein: CSGRTGITDTQYF.